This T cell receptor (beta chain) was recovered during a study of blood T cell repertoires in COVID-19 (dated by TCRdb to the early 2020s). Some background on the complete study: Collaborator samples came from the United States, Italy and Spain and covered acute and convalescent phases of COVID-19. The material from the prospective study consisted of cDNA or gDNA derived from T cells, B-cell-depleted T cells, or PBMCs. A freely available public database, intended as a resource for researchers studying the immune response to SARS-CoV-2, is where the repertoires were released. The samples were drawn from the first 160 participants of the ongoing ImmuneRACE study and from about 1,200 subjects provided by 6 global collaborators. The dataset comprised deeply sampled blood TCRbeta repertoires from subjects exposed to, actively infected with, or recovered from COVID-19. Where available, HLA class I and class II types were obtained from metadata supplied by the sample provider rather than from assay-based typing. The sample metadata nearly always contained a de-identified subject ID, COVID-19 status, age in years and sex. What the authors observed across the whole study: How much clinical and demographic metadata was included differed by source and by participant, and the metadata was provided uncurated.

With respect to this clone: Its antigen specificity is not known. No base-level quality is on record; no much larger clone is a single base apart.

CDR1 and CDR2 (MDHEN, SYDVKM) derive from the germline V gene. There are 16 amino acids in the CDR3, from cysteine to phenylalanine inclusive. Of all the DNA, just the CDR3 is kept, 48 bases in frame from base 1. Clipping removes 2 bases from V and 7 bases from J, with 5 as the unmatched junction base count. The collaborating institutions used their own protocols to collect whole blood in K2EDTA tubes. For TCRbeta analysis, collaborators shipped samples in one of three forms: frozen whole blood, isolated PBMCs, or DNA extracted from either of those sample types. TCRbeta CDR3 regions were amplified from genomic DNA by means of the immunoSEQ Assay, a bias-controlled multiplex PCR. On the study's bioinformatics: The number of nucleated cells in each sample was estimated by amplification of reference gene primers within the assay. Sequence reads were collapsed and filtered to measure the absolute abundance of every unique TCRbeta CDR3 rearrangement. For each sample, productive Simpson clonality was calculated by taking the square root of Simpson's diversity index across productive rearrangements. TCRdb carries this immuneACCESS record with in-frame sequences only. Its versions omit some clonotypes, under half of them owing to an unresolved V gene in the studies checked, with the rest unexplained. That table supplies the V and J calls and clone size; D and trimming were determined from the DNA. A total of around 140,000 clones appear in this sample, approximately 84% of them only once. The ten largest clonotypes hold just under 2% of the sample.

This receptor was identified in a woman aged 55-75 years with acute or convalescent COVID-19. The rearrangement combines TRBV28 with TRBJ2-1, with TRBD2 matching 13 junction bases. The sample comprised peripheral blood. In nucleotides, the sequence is TGTGCCAGCAGTTTAAGTAGACTAGCGGGGGGTAATGAGCAGTTCTTC. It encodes CASSLSRLAGGNEQFF.